These T cell receptor beta chains were read from a single sample in a study of blood T cell repertoires in COVID-19. Sequenced by immunoSEQ multiplex PCR; TCRdb stores in-frame clones only, minus some. The repertoire holds 250,000 to 350,000 clones, with approximately 88% as singletons. Sequencing was done on a sample of peripheral blood. The receptor set was obtained from a woman aged 50 to 65 with active or convalescent COVID-19. The CDR3 runs from the conserved cysteine through the conserved F or W. Fields, in order: clone size, J gene, D gene, V gene, CDR3 protein, CDR3 DNA. A D gene is named only where the DNA matches it firmly. Only some rows state a clone size, as once, few, many or a class for expanded clones.

>-|TRBJ1-5|TRBD1|TRBV27
CASSPTGGEQPQHF
TGTGCCAGCAGTCCCACAGGGGGCGAGCAGCCCCAGCATTTT
>-|TRBJ2-7|-|TRBV2
CASNSIYEQYF
TGTGCCAGCAACTCAATCTACGAGCAGTACTTC
>-|TRBJ2-1|TRBD2|TRBV5-1
CASSTSGGAYNEQFF
TGCGCCAGCAGCACCTCGGGGGGAGCTTACAATGAGCAGTTCTTC
>-|TRBJ2-2|TRBD2|TRBV7-2
CASREAGGGSTGELFF
TGTGCCAGCAGAGAGGCGGGGGGGGGCTCCACCGGGGAGCTGTTTTTT
>-|TRBJ1-2|-|TRBV5-1
CASSATGLGGYTF
TGCGCCAGCAGCGCGACAGGTCTCGGGGGCTACACCTTC
>once|TRBJ1-6|-|TRBV4-3
CASSQDTTGWDSPLHF
TGCGCCAGCAGCCAAGACACCACAGGGTGGGATTCACCCCTCCACTTT
>-|TRBJ2-5|-|TRBV13
CASSLGGTKETQYF
TGTGCCAGCAGCTTAGGAGGGACAAAAGAGACCCAGTACTTC
>-|TRBJ1-1|TRBD1|TRBV7-2
CASSPHRGTNTEAFF
TGTGCCAGCAGCCCACACAGGGGTACGAACACTGAAGCTTTCTTT
>few|TRBJ2-7|-|TRBV4-1
CASSQVLTAPGEQYF
TGCGCCAGCAGCCAAGTATTGACTGCCCCGGGGGAGCAGTACTTC
>-|TRBJ2-7|-|TRBV7-3
CASSLTPSYEQYF
TGTGCCAGCAGCTTAACCCCCAGCTACGAGCAGTACTTC
>-|TRBJ1-1|-|TRBV5-6
CASSFASVEAFF
TGTGCCAGCAGCTTTGCGAGCGTTGAAGCTTTCTTT
>-|TRBJ1-1|TRBD1|TRBV27
CASSPTGDGRREAFF
TGTGCCAGCAGCCCGACAGGGGATGGCCGTCGTGAAGCTTTCTTT
>-|TRBJ2-7|TRBD2|TRBV19
CASSRGTSRYEQYF
TGTGCCAGTAGTCGGGGGACTAGCAGGTACGAGCAGTACTTC
>-|TRBJ2-5|TRBD2|TRBV4-2
CASSQGSTSGNQETQYF
TGTGCCAGCAGCCAAGGGAGTACTAGCGGAAACCAAGAGACCCAGTACTTC
>-|TRBJ1-2|TRBD1|TRBV6-2/TRBV6-3
CASSYWTGARRGYGYTF
TGTGCCAGCAGTTACTGGACAGGGGCGCGGAGGGGCTATGGCTACACCTTC
>-|TRBJ1-4|-|TRBV6-5
CASSYTGSEKLFF
TGTGCCAGCAGTTACACAGGCAGCGAAAAACTGTTTTTT
>once|TRBJ1-1|-|TRBV9
CASSGVTGFPLNTEAFF
TGTGCCAGCAGCGGAGTTACAGGGTTCCCTTTGAACACTGAAGCTTTCTTT
>once|TRBJ2-3|TRBD1|TRBV5-1
CASSLYGTGGDTQYF
TGCGCCAGCAGCTTGTATGGGACAGGGGGAGATACGCAGTATTTT
>-|TRBJ1-6|-|TRBV27
CASGPGRRTAPLHF
TGTGCCAGCGGACCCGGGAGGAGGACGGCACCCCTCCACTTT
>-|TRBJ1-2|-|TRBV2
CASSEVLTVGYTF
TGTGCCAGCAGTGAAGTGCTGACAGTAGGCTACACCTTC
>-|TRBJ1-5|TRBD1|TRBV6-2/TRBV6-3
CASSPWTGDQPQHF
TGTGCCAGCAGTCCCTGGACAGGGGATCAGCCCCAGCATTTT
>-|TRBJ2-1|-|TRBV11-2
CASSSLRERGQFF
TGTGCCAGCAGCTCCCTTAGGGAGCGCGGACAGTTCTTC
>-|TRBJ2-7|-|TRBV3-1/TRBV3-2
CASSQLSSYEQYF
TGTGCCAGCAGCCAACTCAGCTCCTACGAGCAGTACTTC
>-|TRBJ1-1|-|TRBV12-5
CASGLRGVTEAFF
TGTGCTAGTGGTCTCAGGGGTGTCACTGAAGCTTTCTTT
>-|TRBJ2-1|TRBD2|TRBV7-9
CASSPWTSGRVGSGNEQFF
TGTGCCAGCAGCCCGTGGACTAGCGGGAGGGTAGGGTCAGGCAATGAGCAGTTCTTC
>-|TRBJ2-6|-|TRBV7-6
CASSPTVRSGANVLTF
TGTGCCAGCAGCCCGACAGTACGCTCTGGGGCCAACGTCCTGACTTTC
>few|TRBJ2-2|TRBD1|TRBV5-1
CASSFSGTGVNTGELFF
TGCGCCAGCAGCTTCTCCGGGACAGGGGTCAACACCGGGGAGCTGTTTTTT
>few|TRBJ1-5|-|TRBV6-2/TRBV6-3
CASSDSNNQPQHF
TGTGCCAGCAGCGACAGTAACAATCAGCCCCAGCATTTT